This T cell receptor beta chain was documented in a study of T cell responses to AZD1222 COVID-19 vaccine. The study's findings and limits: Most donors were white British and more were female, and clonal diversity was possibly underestimated. Spike-specific TCR breadth and depth were elevated following two AZD1222 doses. Seropositive AZD1222 recipients at baseline numbered only five or six.

The repertoire was sequenced with immunoSEQ multiplex PCR; TCRdb's copy has only in-frame clones and lacks some. The data contain 100,000 to 150,000 clones, nearly 95% of them singletons. Only one count was recorded for this clone. The antigen is not known. Trimming shortened V by 6 bases and J by 0 bases, and 12 bases separated the two germline ends. Germline CDR1 and CDR2: MNHEY and SVGAGI. The length of the CDR3 is 15 residues. This TCR was sampled from an adult in good health. The rearrangement joins TRBV6-5 to TRBJ1-5; D possibly corresponds to TRBD1 (6 bases). The material was peripheral blood, obtained on day 0 of AZD1222 vaccination. The CDR3 reads CASRQTGNSNQPQHF. CDR3 in DNA: TGTGCCAGCAGGCAGACAGGTAATAGCAATCAGCCCCAGCATTTT.